This T cell receptor beta chain was found in a study of shared clonotypes between healthy human individuals (TCRdb year 2020). Regarding the research as a whole: A few men and a couple of women, aged 18 to 49 years, made up the cohort. Per donor, three plates each were used for CD4 naive and CD4 memory, two for CD8 naive, and one for CD8 memory. To estimate repertoire size and how much clonotypes are shared between individuals, the study performed deep sequencing of blood TCR repertoires from 4 to 6 healthy adults. Libraries were prepared and TCR repertoires were sequenced by different laboratories using diverse techniques, in order to increase sequencing depth and limit assay-specific biases. Between about 0.85 and 10 billion PBMCs per donor were obtained by leukapheresis.

CDR1 GTSNPN and CDR2 SVGIG are derived from the germline V gene (reference sequence). The CDR3 runs 15 residues from the cysteine to the phenylalanine. The sequence is cut down to CDR3 DNA, 45 bases in frame from base 1. The germline ends are 16 bases apart after V is trimmed by 5 bases and J by 3 bases. TCR CDR3 regions were amplified from genomic DNA by multiplex PCR using the deep immunoSEQ assay. Extracted genomic DNA from each cell subset was spread evenly across all wells of several immunoSEQ 96-well plates, with each plate serving as a replicate. For sorted subsets, approximately 210 ng of genomic DNA, equivalent to 25,000 to 35,000 T cell genomes, went into each replicate PCR. Purified libraries were measured with a Qubit 3.0 fluorometer, size-checked on a Bioanalyzer 2100, and measured again with the KAPA Library Quantification kit. Every immunoSEQ 96-well plate was sequenced on a separate single-read 150-cycle Illumina NextSeq 550 flow cell. Turning to the authors' computational methods: Because the immunoSEQ output held only junctional sequences and lacked quality scores, the filtering could not match the filtering applied to full-length reads. Sequences were annotated with PyIR, a Python wrapper for IgBLAST v1.9, using IMGT germline references to assign V/J genes and CDR3. Reads were filtered out if the reads had weak V/J assignments (E-value above 1e-6), no CDR3, stop codons, out-of-frame junctions, or ambiguous translated residues. V3J clonotypes were defined by identical inferred V gene, J gene, and CDR3 amino acid sequence. Percentage overlap between repertoires was calculated by dividing the number of shared unique clonotypes by the size of the smaller repertoire. Repertoire richness was assessed with RTK rarefaction, the Chao1 estimator, and Recon v2.1 estimates of unobserved clonotypes. For all TCRbeta clonotypes obtained by the gDNA method from several donors, generation probabilities were computed with OLGA. TCRdb carries this immuneACCESS record with in-frame sequences only. Its versions omit some clonotypes, under half of them owing to an unresolved V gene in the studies checked, with the rest unexplained. The DNA was the basis for D and trimming; V, J and clone size are from that table. The sample records 2 million to 2.5 million clones, 90% to 96% of which are singletons. The ten largest clones add up to roughly 0.13% of the sample.

Donors were healthy HIV-negative adults with no recently reported acute infections or vaccinations. Every donor was a Caucasian adult living in Nashville, Tennessee, USA. CD4+ T cells were enriched through magnetic negative selection, after which naive cells were positively selected on CD45RA and the remaining negative fraction served as the memory subset. After blood collection by leukapheresis, PBMCs were isolated using Ficoll-Histopaque density gradient centrifugation and then cryopreserved in the vapor phase of liquid nitrogen. Purity and quantity of every magnetically sorted T cell population were checked by analytical flow cytometry. From each sorted fraction, genomic DNA was isolated and quantified by UV absorbance on a Nanodrop 2000c. Remarks on this clone: The specificity of this receptor is unknown. It has no much larger one-base neighbor in the sample; base qualities were not kept.

Study-wide findings and limitations: Estimated clonotype richness was generally larger for naive than for memory subsets. Pairwise subsampling indicated that sequencing depth was expected to affect the degree of clonotype sharing among donors. Higher generation probabilities were observed for clonotypes shared by all four sorted-subset donors than for non-shared clonotypes. Sampling was limited to blood, and TCR repertoires in tissue likely differ from TCR repertoires in blood. Even with the large sequencing depth, rarefaction of the sorted-subset datasets indicated that sequencing was incomplete. Approximately 5% of naive CD4, around 3.5% of naive CD8, 2.3% of memory CD4, and 0.4% of memory CD8 clonotypes were shared across several donors. The small number of donors limited the genetic and exposure-history diversity represented.

The sequencing input was naive CD4+ T cells sorted from blood. Per the publication, the cell subset or site label means: CD45RA+ positively selected. The TCR originated in a man between 18 and 35 years old in good health. The rearranged chain carries TRBV30 and TRBJ2-2, and perhaps TRBD1 as D gene, on 6 matching bases. The CDR3 here reads CAWGPGVSHTGELFF. The DNA sequence is as follows: TGTGCCTGGGGACCAGGGGTAAGCCACACCGGGGAGCTGTTTTTT.